This T cell receptor beta chain was identified during a study of T cell responses to AZD1222 COVID-19 vaccine. Study-level points and caveats: As reported, nearly half of all spike-specific TCRs target variant regions that are unmutated. Mostly white British, mostly female donors; authors suggested clonal diversity may be underestimated. Spike-specific TCR breadth and depth rose after two AZD1222 doses.

Libraries were prepared by immunoSEQ multiplex PCR; TCRdb keeps only in-frame clonotypes and omits some of them. The sample records under 35,000 clones, around nine tenths being singletons. The CDR3 spans 15 residues. Germline V gene sequence: CDR1 LNHDA, CDR2 SQIVND (reference sequence). Trimming stripped 0 bases from V and 2 bases from J, with 9 bases between. In the case of this clone: Antigen: not known.

The J gene is TRBJ2-3, the V gene TRBV19; D uncertain. The clonotype originates from an adult who received the AZD1222 COVID-19 vaccine. Sequences were derived from peripheral blood, sampled 28 days after the second AZD1222 dose. Written as DNA, the CDR3 is TGTGCCAGTAGTATAGACAGGACCGTCACAGATACGCAGTATTTT. This translates into CASSIDRTVTDTQYF. The entire variable domain, with the rest obtained from reference TRBV19 and TRBJ2-3, is as follows: DGGITQSPKYLFRKEGQNVTLSCEQNLNHDAMYWYRQDPGQGLRLIYYSQIVNDFQKGDIAEGYSVSREKKESFPLTVTSAQKNPTAFYLCASSIDRTVTDTQYFGPGTRLTVL.